A selection of T cell receptor beta chains follows, all from one sample in a study of control samples from healthy donors and cancer patients. Only in-frame clones appear in the TCRdb table, and some are missing; sequencing was by immunoSEQ multiplex PCR. The sample has about 140,000 clones, more than 80% seen once; the top ten hold 7.1%. Material: blood. These receptors came from a young man in good health. CDR3s include the opening cysteine and the closing phenylalanine or tryptophan. Fields, in order: V gene, J gene, CDR3 protein.

v_gene: TRBV5-4
j_gene: TRBJ1-1
CDR3aa: CASSRFSDTNTEAFF

v_gene: TRBV6-2/TRBV6-3
j_gene: TRBJ2-1
CDR3aa: CASSYGYNEQFF

v_gene: TRBV15
j_gene: TRBJ2-5
CDR3aa: CATSRLGGKETQYF

v_gene: TRBV27
j_gene: TRBJ1-3
CDR3aa: CASSFRGDSGNTIYF

v_gene: TRBV5-5
j_gene: TRBJ2-7
CDR3aa: CASSPMLQSSYEQYF

v_gene: TRBV16
j_gene: TRBJ1-5
CDR3aa: CASSQRGGDQPQHF

v_gene: TRBV7-2
j_gene: TRBJ2-2
CDR3aa: CASSIGARSTGELFF

v_gene: TRBV9
j_gene: TRBJ2-5
CDR3aa: CASSVDLRGSQETQYF

v_gene: TRBV3-1/TRBV3-2
j_gene: TRBJ2-7
CDR3aa: CASSHTGTETYEQYF

v_gene: TRBV29-1
j_gene: TRBJ2-5
CDR3aa: CSVRERVQKTQYF

v_gene: TRBV9
j_gene: TRBJ2-2
CDR3aa: CASSVPEENTGELFF

v_gene: TRBV19
j_gene: TRBJ1-4
CDR3aa: CASSPRRAGANEKLFF

v_gene: TRBV21-1
j_gene: TRBJ1-6
CDR3aa: CASSMLGTGRNSPLHF

v_gene: TRBV7-2
j_gene: TRBJ2-2
CDR3aa: CASSIQGLGTGELFF

v_gene: TRBV3-1/TRBV3-2
j_gene: TRBJ1-2
CDR3aa: CASSPGTAVYGYTF

v_gene: TRBV19
j_gene: TRBJ1-1
CDR3aa: CASSPHLGARNMNTEAFF

v_gene: TRBV2
j_gene: TRBJ1-4
CDR3aa: CARARGRGEKLFF

v_gene: TRBV5-4
j_gene: TRBJ2-3
CDR3aa: CASRRDFPYTDTQYF

v_gene: TRBV20-1
j_gene: TRBJ2-7
CDR3aa: CSASTRGYEQYF

v_gene: TRBV5-6
j_gene: TRBJ1-2
CDR3aa: CASSVDRVAPGYTF

v_gene: TRBV3-1/TRBV3-2
j_gene: TRBJ2-1
CDR3aa: CASSQKQGNEQFF

v_gene: TRBV6-5
j_gene: TRBJ1-1
CDR3aa: CASKNPQGNTEAFF

v_gene: TRBV24-1
j_gene: TRBJ1-1
CDR3aa: CATSDPSQGTEAFF

v_gene: TRBV7-2
j_gene: TRBJ2-7
CDR3aa: CASSLVVIGLRYEQYF

v_gene: TRBV7-2
j_gene: TRBJ2-6
CDR3aa: CASSFTSGPPNVLTF

v_gene: TRBV28
j_gene: TRBJ1-4
CDR3aa: CASSLIYEKLFF

v_gene: TRBV28
j_gene: TRBJ1-5
CDR3aa: CAWTGDNQPQHF

v_gene: TRBV4-2
j_gene: TRBJ2-6
CDR3aa: CASSQERGSGANVLTF